A selection of T cell receptor beta chains follows, all from one sample in a study of beta chain features in type 1 diabetes. Using immunoSEQ multiplex PCR, the repertoire was profiled, and TCRdb retains in-frame clones only, with some absent. The sample includes 350,000 to 400,000 clones, approximately 12% of them seen just once. Sequenced input: naive CD4+ T cells from blood. Source of these receptors: a woman aged 18 to 35 with type 1 diabetes. The CDR3 runs from the conserved cysteine through the conserved F or W. A D gene is named only where the DNA matches it firmly. Clone size appears in some rows only: once, few, many, or a class for an expanded clone.

v_call	j_call	d_call	clone_size	cdr3_aa	cdr3_nt
TRBV5-1	TRBJ2-3	NA	few	CASSLWGLSSDTQYF	TGCGCCAGCAGCTTATGGGGGCTAAGCTCAGATACGCAGTATTTT
TRBV7-8	TRBJ2-3	TRBD2	NA	CASSPQRGHTDTQYF	TGTGCCAGCAGCCCCCAGCGGGGTCATACAGATACGCAGTATTTT
TRBV7-9	TRBJ2-7	TRBD2	NA	CASSWGLSYEQYF	TGTGCCAGCAGCTGGGGACTATCCTACGAGCAGTACTTC
TRBV7-9	TRBJ1-1	NA	few	CASSSRGFGNTEAFF	TGTGCCAGCAGCTCCCGGGGATTTGGGAACACTGAAGCTTTCTTT
TRBV29-1	TRBJ2-3	NA	few	CSVHRGTDTQYF	TGCAGCGTCCACCGGGGCACAGATACGCAGTATTTT
TRBV4-2	TRBJ1-1	NA	few	CASSQTGGRDTEAFF	TGTGCCAGCAGCCAAACCGGCGGGAGGGACACTGAAGCTTTCTTT
TRBV14	TRBJ1-1	TRBD1	few	CASSFHRGGTEAFF	TGTGCCAGCAGCTTCCACAGGGGTGGCACTGAAGCTTTCTTT
TRBV7-8	TRBJ2-5	NA	few	CASSSHSRGQETQYF	TGTGCCAGCAGCTCCCACTCGAGGGGGCAAGAGACCCAGTACTTC
TRBV7-9	TRBJ1-1	NA	few	CASSFDTEAFF	TGTGCCAGCAGCTTCGACACTGAAGCTTTCTTT
TRBV27	TRBJ2-4	TRBD2	NA	CASRASGSLAKNIQYF	TGTGCCAGCAGGGCTAGCGGGAGTCTAGCCAAAAACATTCAGTACTTC
TRBV12-5	TRBJ2-1	NA	NA	CASGLGPTGTNNEQFF	TGTGCTAGTGGTTTGGGACCCACCGGGACAAACAATGAGCAGTTCTTC
TRBV9	TRBJ2-1	TRBD2	few	CASSVVGGGEQFF	TGTGCCAGCAGCGTCGTCGGGGGGGGTGAGCAGTTCTTC
TRBV7-2	TRBJ2-7	TRBD2	NA	CASSLAGLADAYEQYF	TGTGCCAGCAGCCTCGCCGGACTAGCGGATGCCTACGAGCAGTACTTC
TRBV5-4	TRBJ2-3	TRBD2	NA	CASSIDGGVNTQYF	TGTGCCAGCAGTATCGACGGGGGGGTAAATACGCAGTATTTT
TRBV7-2	TRBJ2-1	NA	NA	CASSLAGGDEQFF	TGTGCCAGCAGCTTAGCCGGAGGCGATGAGCAGTTCTTC
TRBV4-3	TRBJ1-3	NA	NA	CASSQDRLGNTIYF	TGCGCCAGCAGCCAAGACCGCCTAGGAAACACCATATATTTT
TRBV9	TRBJ2-1	TRBD2	few	CASSVELAGVGEQFF	TGTGCCAGCAGCGTAGAGCTAGCGGGAGTTGGTGAGCAGTTCTTC